Given below is one T cell receptor beta chain in context. Antigen specificity is unknown. This specimen comes from a study of identifying expanded T cells in peripheral blood. The study's findings and limits: Across healthy donors, higher total template counts meant significantly greater approximately 2-week count variance. Technical replicates showed about 1.1 changed clones; two weeks approximately 15; four weeks 19.

Sequencing was performed with immunoSEQ multiplex PCR; in TCRdb, only in-frame clones are kept and a portion is missing. The data hold some 95,000 clones, with 88% observed a single time. Collection occurred without any documented infections or immune events in donors. Germline V gene sequence: CDR1 SGHKS, CDR2 YYEKEE (reference sequence). This CDR3 has 14 residues. The trim removed 4 bases at V and 4 bases at J, leaving 8 bases unmatched. The chain carries TRBV5-5 and TRBJ2-7; 7 bases are a match to TRBD1. Input material: blood. This TCR was recovered from a person aged 18-70 years in good health. The CDR3 loop is CASSRAGTVYEQYF. CDR3 coding DNA: TGTGCCAGCAGCCGGGCCGGGACAGTTTACGAGCAGTACTTC.